The T cell receptor (beta chain) under discussion was sequenced for a study of T-cell reconstitution after alpha-beta-depleted transplantation in children. This clonotype has just a few counts. Library preparation (for TCRbeta) was performed with unique molecular identifiers. TCRdb reprocessed the PCR reads via MiXCR and lists one record per CDR3 protein. The sample has 350,000 to 450,000 distinct CDR3 sequences, 10% to 15% seen once. The material sequenced was PBMCs, taken from the stem cell graft. This clonotype was sampled from a human donor who donated a stem cell graft to a child with Fanconi anemia.

In nucleotides, the CDR3 is TGTGCCAGCAGCGTAGAATTGCGGAACACTGAAGCTTTCTTT. Its protein is CASSVELRNTEAFF. The gene calls are TRBV9 and TRBJ1-1; no reliable D call. Trimming removed 0 bases at V and 1 base at J, with 7 bases between. Germline lookup yields CDR1 SGDLS and CDR2 YYNGEE. The CDR3 sequence is 14 residues long.